What follows describes a single TCR beta chain. This sample was taken from a study of CD8 T cells in Susac syndrome. Both CD4+ and CD8+ T cells were negatively isolated, and TEMRA cells underwent FACS enrichment. The CDR3 consists of 13 residues. The V end was cut by 0 bases, the J end by 6 bases, with 11 bases between. The germline gives CDR1 GTSNPN, CDR2 SVGIG (reference sequence). When the RNA was reverse transcribed, random hexamers were used with an input of about 0.5 to 1 ug. Amplification of TCR beta CDR3 by immunoSEQ multiplex PCR spanned 54 Vbeta and 13 Jbeta. One entry per CDR3 protein, called by TCRdb with MiXCR from the immunoSEQ multiplex PCR reads. Seen here are more than 70,000 distinct CDR3 sequences, 90% to 95% observed once, and the top ten hold about 0.52%.

This receptor was taken from a human donor with multiple sclerosis. Material for sequencing was CD8+ T cells from PBMCs. The chain recombines TRBV30 with TRBJ1-2; D not resolved. The CDR3 DNA reads as TGTGCCTGGAGTGTGGGTCCCGGGGATGGCTACACCTTC. This encodes CAWSVGPGDGYTF.